The clone carrying this T cell receptor (beta chain) was counted between two and nine times. The CDR3 loop spans 13 amino acids. Germline loops: CDR1 SEHNR, CDR2 FQNEAQ (reference sequence). The junction had 4 bases not matched to a gene; V was cut back by 5 bases and J by 4 bases. TCRdb analysed the 5' RACE reads with MiXCR anew, one entry per CDR3 protein. The data show under 200,000 distinct CDR3 sequences, with 8.5% to 10% seen just once and roughly 16% held by the top ten. The entry originates in a study of CD8 T cells in ankylosing spondylitis. The V call is TRBV7-9, the J call TRBJ1-1; 7 bases match TRBD1. Sequences were obtained from blood, either unsorted or a sorted T cell fraction (not recorded which). This clonotype originated in a female donor with ankylosing spondylitis or in good health (not recorded which). Here the CDR3 DNA reads TGTGCCAGCAGCCCGGCAGGGGGCACTGAAGCTTTCTTT. This translates into CASSPAGGTEAFF.